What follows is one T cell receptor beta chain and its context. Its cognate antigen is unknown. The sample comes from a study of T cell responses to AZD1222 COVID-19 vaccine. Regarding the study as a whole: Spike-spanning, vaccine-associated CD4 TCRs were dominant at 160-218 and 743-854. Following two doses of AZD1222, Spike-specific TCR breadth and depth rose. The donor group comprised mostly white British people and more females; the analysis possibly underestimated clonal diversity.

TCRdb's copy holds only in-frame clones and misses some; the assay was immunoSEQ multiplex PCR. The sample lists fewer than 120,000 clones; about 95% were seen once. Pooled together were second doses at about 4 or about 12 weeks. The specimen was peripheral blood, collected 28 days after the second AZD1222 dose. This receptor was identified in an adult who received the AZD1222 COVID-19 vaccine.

The CDR3 here is CSAERGRRGSAGELFF. Written as DNA, the CDR3 is TGCAGCGCAGAGAGGGGTCGCAGGGGGTCTGCCGGGGAGCTGTTTTTT. The chain employs TRBV29-1 and TRBJ2-2, with TRBD1 matching over 7 bases. CDR1 and CDR2 from the germline V gene are SQVTM and ANQGSEA. After removal of 7 bases from V and 6 bases from J, the junction contained 17 bases not matched to a gene. The CDR3 sequence is 16 residues long.